These 29 T cell receptor beta chains were sequenced from one sample in a study of early T cells in non-severe SARS-CoV-2 infection. TCRdb fed the 5' RACE reads into MiXCR, producing one record per CDR3 protein. The data contain some 39,000 distinct CDR3 sequences, 3% to 4% of them singletons. Material: whole blood. These receptors were obtained from an adult who was a healthcare worker with PCR-confirmed SARS-CoV-2 infection or an uninfected control (not recorded which).

This clonotype was observed at least ten times. The chain uses TRBV11-3 and TRBJ2-1; D ambiguous. CDR1 is SGHNT and CDR2 is YENEEA in the germline V gene. The CDR3 spans 13 residues. V lost 0 bases to trimming and J lost 8 bases, with 8 bases between them. The CDR3 nucleotides read TGTGCCAGCAGCTTAGATGCCGCAGATGAGCAGTTCTTC. Translation gives CASSLDAADEQFF.

J is TRBJ1-2 and V is TRBV2; perhaps TRBD1 as D (6 bases). V lost 7 bases, J lost 7 bases, and 16 bases lay in between. The CDR3 has 13 amino acids. CDR1 SNHLY and CDR2 FYNNEI come from the germline V gene. CDR3 in amino acids: CASTGQSEGGYTF. The DNA for the CDR3 is TGTGCCAGCACCGGACAGTCCGAAGGTGGCTACACCTTC.

In this sample, this clonotype turned up many times. This rearrangement joins TRBV6-1 to TRBJ2-7, with 7 bases identical to TRBD1. The CDR3 sequence is 18 residues long. V shed 2 bases, J shed 6 bases, and the junction held 19 bases outside the gene matches. The germline CDR1 and CDR2 sequences are MNHNS and SASEGT. The DNA of the CDR3 is TGTGCCAGCAGTGAAAGGGGACAGCTTTCCCCTAAACCCGGCGAGCAGTACTTC. Protein: CASSERGQLSPKPGEQYF.

This clonotype was detected a few times. The chain recombines TRBV5-1 with TRBJ2-4; D gene uncertain. The CDR3 has 12 amino acids. Germline V gene data show CDR1 as SGHRS and CDR2 as YFSETQ. Trimming took off 2 bases at V and 8 bases at J, with 8 bases between the two ends. CDR3 sequence: CASSFNSDIQYF. The CDR3 DNA sequence: TGCGCCAGCAGCTTTAACTCGGACATTCAGTACTTC.

This clonotype was seen at least ten times. The chain recombines TRBV2 with TRBJ2-7; 7 bases map to TRBD1. CDR1 SNHLY and CDR2 FYNNEI come from the germline V gene. The CDR3 sequence is 13 residues long. V lost 6 bases, J lost 2 bases, and 4 bases stayed unmatched. DNA of the CDR3: TGTGCCAGCAGGGAGCAGGGGGCCTACGAGCAGTACTTC. This translates into CASREQGAYEQYF.

There are a few counts of this clonotype. The V gene is TRBV12-3 or TRBV12-4, the J gene TRBJ2-1, with 7 bases matching TRBD2. V was pared by 3 bases and J by 8 bases, with 10 bases of the junction left unmatched. The CDR3 contains 15 residues. CDR3: CASSFGVIGRHEQFF. In nucleotides, the CDR3 is TGTGCCAGCAGTTTCGGAGTTATCGGGAGGCATGAGCAGTTCTTC.

The sample holds many counts of this clonotype. The chain couples TRBV2 to TRBJ2-2, with 9 bases matching TRBD2. The V segment lost 6 bases and the J segment 1 base; nucleotides outside the gene matches: 6. The CDR3 loop spans 16 amino acids. Germline CDR1 reads SNHLY; CDR2 reads FYNNEI. CDR3 DNA: TGTGCCAGCAGACCTCTAGCGGGGCAGAACACCGGGGAGCTGTTTTTT. Encoded protein: CASRPLAGQNTGELFF.

In this sample, this clonotype turned up a few times. The rearrangement uses TRBV27 and TRBJ1-3, with a tentative D call TRBD1 (5 bases). This CDR3 region has 15 residues. V was pared by 5 bases and J by 2 bases, with 13 bases between. Germline V gene lookup returns CDR1 MNHEY and CDR2 SMNVEV (reference sequence). The CDR3 protein is CASSAQGRAGNTIYF. Here the CDR3 DNA reads TGTGCCAGCAGTGCCCAGGGAAGAGCTGGAAACACCATATATTTT.

At least ten counts were recorded for this clonotype. The rearrangement links TRBV5-1 to TRBJ1-2, with 8 bases fitting TRBD1. V lost 0 bases, J lost 1 base, and 5 bases stayed unmatched. Looked up from germline, CDR1 is SGHRS and CDR2 is YFSETQ. The length of the CDR3 is 16 residues. The CDR3 DNA reads as TGCGCCAGCAGCTTGGGACAGGGGTCCGGTAACTATGGCTACACCTTC. Translating it yields CASSLGQGSGNYGYTF.

This clonotype was seen more than once but under ten times. The V and J genes are TRBV2 and TRBJ2-1; TRBD2 might be the D (5 bases). Deletions cut 5 bases from V and 3 bases from J, with 8 bases between. The CDR3 sequence is 13 residues long. The germline V gene has CDR1 SNHLY and CDR2 FYNNEI. CDR3 sequence (DNA): TGTGCCAGCAGTTCCGGGAACTACAATGAGCAGTTCTTC. Encoded protein: CASSSGNYNEQFF. Full variable domain (missing parts from reference TRBV2 and TRBJ2-1): EPEVTQTPSHQVTQMGQEVILRCVPISNHLYFYWYRQILGQKVEFLVSFYNNEISEKSEIFDDQFSVERPDGSNFTLKIRSTKLEDSAMYFCASSSGNYNEQFFGPGTRLTVL.

This clonotype showed up many times. The CDR3 here is CASSVLEATGELFF. CDR3 in DNA: TGTGCCAGCAGCGTCTTGGAAGCCACCGGGGAGCTGTTTTTT. V is TRBV9 and J is TRBJ2-2, with D uncertain. Trimming pared 2 bases from V and 4 bases from J, leaving 9 bases between. The CDR3 is made up of 14 amino acids. CDR1 and CDR2 from the germline V gene are SGDLS and YYNGEE.

In this sample, this clonotype turned up many times. V usage is TRBV29-1 and J usage is TRBJ1-3; TRBD1 is a possible D gene (5 bases). From germline, CDR1 is SQVTM and CDR2 ANQGSEA. Trimming pared 2 bases from V and 4 bases from J, leaving 6 bases between. The CDR3 is 12 residues long. The CDR3 DNA reads TGCAGCGTTGAACAGGGCGGAAACACCATATATTTT. It specifies CSVEQGGNTIYF.

This clonotype was found many times. The chain uses TRBV2 and TRBJ1-4, with D possibly matching TRBD1 (5 bases). V was shortened by 6 bases and J by 9 bases, with 20 bases between the two germline ends. CDR1 is SNHLY and CDR2 is FYNNEI in the germline V gene. The CDR3 loop spans 15 amino acids. This chain's CDR3 is CASSETSLPGQKLFF. CDR3 in DNA: TGTGCCAGCAGCGAGACTTCTCTTCCGGGACAAAAACTGTTTTTT.

There are many counts of this clonotype. The chain has TRBV20-1 and TRBJ2-3; D not resolved. CDR1 is DFQATT, CDR2 SNEGSKA, per germline (reference sequence). The CDR3 extends over 12 amino acids. V was trimmed by 1 base and J by 4 bases, leaving 6 bases between them. CDR3 nucleotides: TGCAGTGCTAGAGGGAGATCAGATACGCAGTATTTT. It codes for CSARGRSDTQYF.

This clonotype was counted only a few times. The chain joins TRBV10-2 to TRBJ1-4; no definite D call. Germline CDR1 reads WSHSY; CDR2 reads SAAADI. Trimming removed 7 bases from V and 0 bases from J, with 6 bases in between. The CDR3 is made up of 13 amino acids. The CDR3: CASTRATNEKLFF. As DNA, the CDR3 is TGCGCCAGCACCAGAGCAACTAATGAAAAACTGTTTTTT.

The sample holds many counts of this clonotype. The rearrangement links TRBV30 to TRBJ2-5; no definite D call. V was shortened by 0 bases and J by 2 bases, with 10 bases between the two germline ends. The CDR3 spans 14 residues. Germline lookup yields CDR1 GTSNPN and CDR2 SVGIG (reference sequence). This CDR3 is CAWSVKQLQETQYF. Here the CDR3 DNA reads TGTGCCTGGAGTGTAAAGCAGCTACAAGAGACCCAGTACTTC.

This clonotype occurred many times. The chain employs TRBV10-3 and TRBJ1-3; TRBD1 aligns across 8 bases. Germline CDR1 is ENHRY and CDR2 is SYGVKD. The CDR3 spans 14 residues. Trimming removed 3 bases from V and 5 bases from J; junction bases left unmatched: 3. CDR3 region: CAISDPGGRNTIYF. DNA for the CDR3: TGTGCCATCAGTGACCCAGGGGGCCGAAACACCATATATTTT.

This clonotype was detected many times. CDR3 DNA sequence: TGTGCCAGCAGACCCGCCGGGACAGGCTACGAGCAGTACTTC. Translating gives CASRPAGTGYEQYF. J is TRBJ2-7 and V is TRBV12-3 or TRBV12-4; 8 nucleotides align to TRBD1. CDR3 length equals 14 residues. J lost 3 bases, V lost 6 bases, and 7 bases had no gene match.

The table lists this clonotype with a few counts. The rearrangement links TRBV20-1 to TRBJ1-6; D is possibly TRBD1 (6 bases). The CDR3 is made up of 16 amino acids. CDR1 and CDR2 from the germline V gene are DFQATT and SNEGSKA (reference sequence). V was trimmed by 0 bases and J by 7 bases, leaving 16 bases between them. The CDR3 reads CSARDRVTGGNSPLHF. Written as DNA, the CDR3 is TGCAGTGCTAGAGACAGGGTGACAGGTGGGAATTCACCCCTCCACTTT.

This clonotype was recorded many times. The J gene is TRBJ2-4, the V gene TRBV29-1, with D perhaps matching TRBD2 (6 bases). The V end was cut by 4 bases, the J end by 9 bases, with 10 bases between. Germline V gives CDR1 SQVTM, CDR2 ANQGSEA. This CDR3 spans 11 amino acids. The CDR3, as DNA: TGCAGCGTTGTTCAGGGAGGCATTCAGTACTTC. Residues: CSVVQGGIQYF. The full variable domain, completed using reference TRBV29-1 and TRBJ2-4, is SAVISQKPSRDICQRGTSLTIQCQVDSQVTMMFWYRQQPGQSLTLIATANQGSEATYESGFVIDKFPISRPNLTFSTLTVSNMSPEDSSIYLCSVVQGGIQYFGAGTRLSVL.

This clonotype was found many times. This chain links TRBV20-1 with TRBJ1-1; a weak D match, TRBD1 (5 bases). V was clipped by 5 bases and J by 5 bases, with 15 bases between them. This CDR3 region has 13 residues. Germline V gene sequence: CDR1 DFQATT, CDR2 SNEGSKA (reference sequence). The CDR3 DNA sequence: TGCAGTGCTTCGAACCCAGGGAGGACTGAAGCTTTCTTT. Translating gives CSASNPGRTEAFF.

This clonotype came up many times. The chain is built from TRBV5-5 and TRBJ2-1; 7 positions agree with TRBD1. Looked up from germline, CDR1 is SGHKS and CDR2 is YYEKEE (reference sequence). There are 15 residues in the CDR3. J gave up 8 bases and V 3 bases, and 11 bases lay outside the gene matches. This chain's CDR3 is CASSWTGQTSDEQFF. CDR3 sequence (DNA): TGTGCCAGCAGCTGGACGGGACAGACTTCCGATGAGCAGTTCTTC.

At least ten counts were recorded for this clonotype. The rearrangement joins TRBV10-3 to TRBJ2-3; D remains ambiguous. Germline values: CDR1 ENHRY, CDR2 SYGVKD. V lost 4 bases and J 0 bases, leaving 11 bases between the germline ends. This CDR3 region has 15 residues. CDR3 loop: CAISVGVTSTDTQYF. The CDR3 DNA reads as TGTGCCATCAGTGTGGGCGTGACTAGCACAGATACGCAGTATTTT.

In this sample, this clonotype turned up many times. The chain couples TRBV5-1 to TRBJ2-5, with D possibly being TRBD1 (5 bases). The germline V and J ends were trimmed by 0 bases and 5 bases, with 14 bases remaining between them. The V gene's germline CDR1 is SGHRS and CDR2 YFSETQ. There are 15 residues in the CDR3. CDR3 sequence: CASSLAQGTLETQYF. The DNA of the CDR3 is TGCGCCAGCAGCTTGGCTCAGGGAACTCTTGAGACCCAGTACTTC.

This clonotype came up many times. The genes are TRBV5-1 and TRBJ1-2, with a possible D match to TRBD1 (6 bases). CDR1 and CDR2 (germline): SGHRS, YFSETQ. V shed 0 bases and J shed 3 bases, with 18 bases lying between them. This CDR3 spans 17 amino acids. CDR3 protein: CASSLGLGGRGDYGYTF. CDR3 sequence (DNA): TGCGCCAGCAGCTTGGGCCTAGGCGGCAGGGGCGACTATGGCTACACCTTC.

This clonotype showed up many times. J is TRBJ2-7 and V is TRBV12-3 or TRBV12-4; D is unresolved. The length of the CDR3 is 15 residues. V was shortened by 4 bases and J by 0 bases, with 13 bases between the two germline ends. This CDR3 reads CASSSRPGVSYEQYF. CDR3 DNA sequence: TGTGCCAGCAGTTCCCGACCGGGTGTCTCCTACGAGCAGTACTTC.

In regard to this clonotype: At one end the junction does not follow the germline gene, possibly because of a read error. The V gene is TRBV6-2 or TRBV6-3, the J gene TRBJ2-7, with D possibly called TRBD1 or TRBD2 (5 bases each). There are 12 residues in the CDR3. Germline assignment: CDR1 MNHEY and CDR2 SVGEGT. DNA for the CDR3: TGTGTCAGCACGGGACCCTTCTACGAGCAGTACTTC. It specifies CVSTGPFYEQYF.

This clonotype was seen many times. The chain links TRBV5-1 to TRBJ1-1, with 7 bases that match TRBD1. Trimming at V came to 4 bases and at J to 11 bases, leaving 14 bases not matched to a gene. Germline CDR1 SGHRS, CDR2 YFSETQ. This CDR3 is built from 14 residues. The CDR3, as DNA: TGCGCCAGCAGCCAGAGACCCACAGGGGAGGAGGCTTTCTTT. Residues: CASSQRPTGEEAFF.

The chain uses TRBV11-3 and TRBJ2-5; weak D call: TRBD2 (6 bases). V shed 5 bases and J shed 5 bases, with 15 bases lying between them. The V gene's germline CDR1 is SGHNT and CDR2 YENEEA. The length of the CDR3 is 14 residues. The CDR3 spells CASSAWGDFETQYF. In DNA form, the CDR3 reads TGTGCCAGCAGCGCCTGGGGGGACTTCGAGACCCAGTACTTC.